Listed here is a single T cell receptor (beta chain). Its antigen is currently unknown. The CDR3 is made up of 15 amino acids. V dropped 6 bases and J dropped 0 bases, with 15 bases sitting between them. Germline-derived CDR1 and CDR2 are DFQATT and SNEGSKA (reference sequence). Treatment described: approximately 9-day PBMC culture with coronavirus spike peptide pools or control peptides (ViraFEST assay). An Oncomine TCR Beta short-read assay was used to sequence the DNA from cultured CD4+ T cells. Each CDR3 protein gets one entry after TCRdb re-called the PCR reads with MiXCR. This sample has 13,000 to 15,000 distinct CDR3 sequences; around two fifths occur once, and the top ten carry about 8%. This sample was included in a study of vaccination and CD4 T cells after COVID-19. Overall study: Median draw time for post-COVID samples was roughly 100 days post-diagnosis (range 35 to 161).

The chain joins TRBV20-1 to TRBJ2-1, with D hard to call. Sequenced input: CD4+ T cells from blood, cultured in vitro. This TCR came from a human donor who had recovered from COVID-19. In nucleotides, the CDR3 is TGCAGTGCCCCCGTTAGCACGAGCTCCTACAATGAGCAGTTCTTC. Protein sequence: CSAPVSTSSYNEQFF.